This entry is about one T cell receptor (beta chain). These data originate in a study of blood T cell repertoires in COVID-19. Participants reported their clinical history, and cohort assignment relied on those reports. Measured with immunoSEQ multiplex PCR; TCRdb has only the in-frame clones, and not every one. The sample holds almost 250,000 clones; roughly 86% are singletons and the top ten take around 1.6%. The receptor's source is a woman aged 45 to 65 who had recovered from COVID-19. Sequencing was carried out using PBMCs or T cells enriched from blood (not recorded which).

The CDR3 coding sequence is TGCGCCAGCAGCTTCCTAGCGGGAGGGGACAATGAGCAGTTCTTC. It specifies CASSFLAGGDNEQFF. This chain links TRBV5-1 with TRBJ2-1, with 12 nucleotides matching TRBD2. CDR3 size: 15 residues. The junction had 2 bases not matched to a gene; V was cut back by 2 bases and J by 5 bases. Germline values: CDR1 SGHRS, CDR2 YFSETQ.